What follows are 20 T cell receptor beta chains derived from one specimen sequenced in a study of CD8+ T cells in alopecia areata. Once RNA had been extracted, it was reverse transcribed into cDNA to act as the sequencing template. Libraries were prepared by immunoSEQ multiplex PCR; TCRdb keeps only in-frame clonotypes and omits some of them. The sample has approximately 150,000 clones, 85% to 90% seen once. Treatment described: oral pan-JAK inhibitor, 5-10 mg twice daily. The source was CD8+ T cells sorted from blood, collected at week 4, from a patient treated with tofacitinib. Receptors were obtained from a human donor with alopecia areata.

This chain connects TRBV2 to TRBJ2-5; either TRBD1 or TRBD2 may supply D (5 bases each). The CDR3 loop spans 14 amino acids. Germline CDR1 is SNHLY and CDR2 is FYNNEI. Between the trimmed V and J ends, which lost 6 bases and 2 bases, there was a span of 13 bases. CDR3 protein: CASSSGLTQETQYF. For the CDR3, the DNA is TGTGCCAGCAGCTCGGGGCTGACACAAGAGACCCAGTACTTC.

The genes are TRBV2 and TRBJ2-7; D remains ambiguous. The CDR3 is made up of 11 amino acids. Germline values: CDR1 SNHLY, CDR2 FYNNEI. The ends were cut back, 10 bases at V and 4 bases at J, with 11 bases in the middle. The CDR3 is CATLSSYEQYF. In DNA form, the CDR3 reads TGTGCCACCCTGTCCTCTTACGAGCAGTACTTC.

V and J are TRBV7-9 and TRBJ2-4; TRBD2 matches 8 bases. The CDR3 runs to 16 residues. With V trimmed by 5 bases and J by 0 bases, 6 bases remained unmatched. CDR1 SEHNR and CDR2 FQNEAQ come from the germline V gene (reference sequence). CDR3 nucleotides: TGTGCCAGCAGCCGCGGGGGGATGATAGCCAAAAACATTCAGTACTTC. The encoded protein is CASSRGGMIAKNIQYF. Variable domain in full (rest from reference TRBV7-9 and TRBJ2-4): DTGVSQNPRHKITKRGQNVTFRCDPISEHNRLYWYRQTLGQGPEFLTYFQNEAQLEKSRLLSDRFSAERPKGSFSTLEIQRTEQGDSAMYLCASSRGGMIAKNIQYFGAGTRLSVL.

V gene TRBV5-4 combines with J gene TRBJ2-5, with 10 bases identical to TRBD2. Trimming took 2 bases from V and 5 from J; bases not matched to a gene: 12. The CDR3 sequence is 17 residues long. Germline lookup yields CDR1 SGHNT and CDR2 YYREEE (reference sequence). The CDR3 here is CASSFGLAGVLQETQYF. The CDR3 DNA sequence: TGTGCCAGCAGCTTTGGGCTAGCGGGAGTACTTCAGGAGACCCAGTACTTC.

This rearrangement joins TRBV30 to TRBJ2-1; D is unresolved. Germline V gene sequence: CDR1 GTSNPN, CDR2 SVGIG (reference sequence). The CDR3 loop spans 15 amino acids. V gave up 1 base and J gave up 4 bases, with 14 bases separating them. The chain's CDR3 is CAWSDPRTTYNEQFF. The CDR3 nucleotides read TGTGCCTGGAGTGACCCCAGGACCACATACAATGAGCAGTTCTTC. The variable domain in full, completed from reference TRBV30 and TRBJ2-1, reads SQTIHQWPATLVQPVGSPLSLECTVEGTSNPNLYWYRQAAGRGLQLLFYSVGIGQISSEVPQNLSASRPQDRQFILSSKKLLLSDSGFYLCAWSDPRTTYNEQFFGPGTRLTVL.

V gene TRBV29-1 combines with J gene TRBJ1-2; D uncertain. The CDR3 length is 10 residues. V was shortened by 5 bases and J by 8 bases, with 9 bases between the two germline ends. Germline V gives CDR1 SQVTM, CDR2 ANQGSEA. CDR3 nucleotides: TGCAGCGTTTTACATTCAGGCTACACCTTC. Translated: CSVLHSGYTF. Filled out from reference TRBV29-1 and TRBJ1-2, the complete variable domain reads SAVISQKPSRDICQRGTSLTIQCQVDSQVTMMFWYRQQPGQSLTLIATANQGSEATYESGFVIDKFPISRPNLTFSTLTVSNMSPEDSSIYLCSVLHSGYTFGSGTRLTVV.

This chain connects TRBV5-5 to TRBJ2-1; 9 bases line up with TRBD1. CDR3 size: 14 residues. The V and J ends lost 2 bases and 5 bases, in that order; junction bases with no gene match: 2. Germline V lookup: CDR1 SGHKS, CDR2 YYEKEE (reference sequence). CDR3 protein: CASSFGTGNNEQFF. The CDR3 nucleotides are TGTGCCAGCAGCTTCGGGACAGGGAACAATGAGCAGTTCTTC. Full variable domain (remainder filled in from reference TRBV5-5 and TRBJ2-1): DAGVTQSPTHLIKTRGQQVTLRCSPISGHKSVSWYQQVLGQGPQFIFQYYEKEERGRGNFPDRFSARQFPNYSSELNVNALLLGDSALYLCASSFGTGNNEQFFGPGTRLTVL.

In the case of this clone: The same CDR3 arises from other DNA sequences in this sample as well. The chain has TRBV30 and TRBJ2-7, with 10 bases matching TRBD1. Unmatched junction bases numbered 3, after V lost 1 base and J lost 3 bases. Looked up from germline, CDR1 is GTSNPN and CDR2 is SVGIG (reference sequence). The CDR3 runs 14 residues. CDR3 amino acids: CAWSAGTGVYEQYF. CDR3 in DNA: TGTGCCTGGAGTGCCGGGACAGGGGTCTACGAGCAGTACTTC.

This chain joins TRBV7-9 and TRBJ2-7; 7 bases line up with TRBD2. V shed 8 bases, J shed 3 bases, and the junction held 4 bases outside the gene matches. Germline-derived CDR1 and CDR2 are SEHNR and FQNEAQ (reference sequence). The CDR3 consists of 12 residues. The CDR3 sequence is CASAGVGYEQYF. In DNA form, the CDR3 reads TGTGCCAGCGCGGGGGTGGGCTACGAGCAGTACTTC.

The CDR3 nucleotides read TGTGCCAGCAGTTTGGGGACAGGGGGCAATGAGCAGTTCTTC. Protein sequence: CASSLGTGGNEQFF. The chain combines TRBV27 with TRBJ2-1, with TRBD1 matching 11 bases. Germline loops: CDR1 MNHEY, CDR2 SMNVEV (reference sequence). This CDR3 spans 14 amino acids. J was trimmed by 6 bases and V by 3 bases; bases with no gene match: 1.

The chain uses TRBV6-5 and TRBJ2-1; tentative D call: TRBD2 (6 bases). The CDR3 has 15 residues. In germline, CDR1 is MNHEY, CDR2 SVGAGI. V lost 2 bases, J lost 8 bases, and 16 bases lay in between. The CDR3 here is CASSYGGGVSDEQFF. CDR3 nucleotide sequence: TGTGCCAGCAGTTACGGAGGAGGGGTGTCGGATGAGCAGTTCTTC.

V gene TRBV14 combines with J gene TRBJ2-1, with 7 bases identical to TRBD2. V lost 4 bases and J lost 7; bases outside the gene matches: 10. The CDR3 is 15 residues long. Germline loops: CDR1 SGHDN, CDR2 FVKESK. The CDR3 loop is CASSRAGNGRNEQFF. The CDR3 coding sequence is TGTGCCAGCAGCCGGGCAGGGAACGGGAGGAATGAGCAGTTCTTC.

The V and J genes are TRBV29-1 and TRBJ1-2; TRBD1 might be the D (5 bases). The CDR3 totals 14 residues. The V and J ends lost 3 bases and 7 bases respectively, with 18 bases between them. The germline CDR1 and CDR2 sequences are SQVTM and ANQGSEA. The CDR3 reads CSVDRVGREGGYTF. The CDR3 region has the DNA TGCAGCGTTGACAGGGTGGGGCGGGAAGGTGGCTACACCTTC. Together with reference TRBV29-1 and TRBJ1-2, the CDR3 gives the full variable domain: SAVISQKPSRDICQRGTSLTIQCQVDSQVTMMFWYRQQPGQSLTLIATANQGSEATYESGFVIDKFPISRPNLTFSTLTVSNMSPEDSSIYLCSVDRVGREGGYTFGSGTRLTVV.

The V and J genes are TRBV5-6 and TRBJ2-7; D gene unclear. The CDR3 consists of 11 residues. The ends were cut back, 1 base at V and 5 bases at J, with 4 bases in the middle. Germline V gene data show CDR1 as SGHDT and CDR2 as YYEEEE. The CDR3 coding sequence is TGTGCCAGCAGCTTGTATAACGAGCAGTACTTC. It yields the protein CASSLYNEQYF.

The chain employs TRBV7-9 and TRBJ2-7; unclear D gene. Germline V gene sequence: CDR1 SEHNR, CDR2 FQNEAQ (reference sequence). V shed 1 base and J shed 2 bases, with 6 bases lying between them. This CDR3 spans 13 amino acids. CDR3 DNA sequence: TGTGCCAGCAGCTTAGATATGGCCTACGAGCAGTACTTC. Translated, it gives CASSLDMAYEQYF.

This clone came up a few times. J is TRBJ2-7 and V is TRBV29-1; D gene ambiguous. This CDR3 spans 12 amino acids. Trimming removed 1 base from V and 6 bases from J, with 10 bases in between. Germline V gene lookup returns CDR1 SQVTM and CDR2 ANQGSEA. Here the CDR3 reads CSVEGTSAEQYF. CDR3 nucleotide sequence: TGCAGCGTTGAAGGAACATCTGCCGAGCAGTACTTC.

Here the CDR3 reads CASLGSSYEQYF. The CDR3 bases are TGTGCCAGCCTGGGTTCTAGCTACGAGCAGTACTTC. The chain couples TRBV2 to TRBJ2-7, with D hard to call. Germline CDR1 reads SNHLY; CDR2 reads FYNNEI. V was cut by 8 bases and J by 3 bases, with 11 bases left in between. The CDR3 contains 12 residues.

The chain couples TRBV7-3 to TRBJ2-3; TRBD1 agrees at 11 bases. V trimming: 8 bases; J trimming: 1 base; junction bases outside the gene matches: 5. This CDR3 comprises 15 residues. Germline-derived CDR1 and CDR2 are SGHTA and FQGTGA. The chain's CDR3 is CASSGTGGGTDTQYF. DNA of the CDR3: TGTGCCAGCTCCGGGACAGGGGGTGGCACAGATACGCAGTATTTT. Based on the CDR3 plus reference TRBV7-3 and TRBJ2-3, the full variable domain is GAGVSQTPSNKVTEKGKYVELRCDPISGHTALYWYRQSLGQGPEFLIYFQGTGAADDSGLPNDRFFAVRPEGSVSTLKIQRTERGDSAVYLCASSGTGGGTDTQYFGPGTRLTVL.

On this clone itself: This sample includes further DNA sequences coding for the same CDR3. The chain recombines TRBV5-1 with TRBJ2-7; no definite D call. The CDR3 runs to 13 residues. The V gene lost 0 bases and the J gene lost 1 base, with 5 bases spanning the gap. Per germline, CDR1 SGHRS and CDR2 YFSETQ. This CDR3 reads CASSLESSYEQYF. The CDR3 DNA sequence: TGCGCCAGCAGCTTGGAGTCTTCCTACGAGCAGTACTTC.

The chain employs TRBV11-2 and TRBJ2-7, with D unresolved. CDR1 SGHAT and CDR2 FQNNGV come from the germline V gene. The length of the CDR3 is 12 residues. V was cut by 1 base and J by 7 bases, with 8 bases left in between. CDR3 sequence reads: CASSLGGGEQYF. The CDR3 DNA sequence: TGTGCCAGCAGCTTAGGGGGTGGGGAGCAGTACTTC. The whole variable domain, remainder taken from reference TRBV11-2 and TRBJ2-7, is EAGVAQSPRYKIIEKRQSVAFWCNPISGHATLYWYQQILGQGPKLLIQFQNNGVVDDSQLPKDRFSAERLKGVDSTLKIQPAKLEDSAVYLCASSLGGGEQYFGPGTRLTVT.